The rows below give T cell receptor beta chains drawn from one sample of a study of PD-1 blockade in classical Hodgkin lymphoma. Only in-frame clones appear in the TCRdb table, and some are missing; sequencing was by immunoSEQ multiplex PCR. Among roughly 41,000 clones listed, around 75% were seen once. Material: peripheral blood mononuclear cells (PBMCs), obtained at baseline. The origin of the receptors is a human donor with classical Hodgkin lymphoma. The CDR3 runs from the conserved cysteine through the conserved F or W. Each record gives: V gene, J gene, CDR3 protein.

V gene: TRBV6-6
J gene: TRBJ2-7
CDR3 protein: CASSYLAGGAEQYF

V gene: TRBV30
J gene: TRBJ1-1
CDR3 protein: CAWSEETGRNTEAFF

V gene: TRBV27
J gene: TRBJ2-7
CDR3 protein: CANSLREQGGYEQYF

V gene: TRBV6-5
J gene: TRBJ2-2
CDR3 protein: CASSYGPGGDTGELFF

V gene: TRBV7-9
J gene: TRBJ1-4
CDR3 protein: CASSLPLGGGEKLFF

V gene: TRBV6-1
J gene: TRBJ1-5
CDR3 protein: CASTPSADSNQPQHF

V gene: TRBV2
J gene: TRBJ2-5
CDR3 protein: CASSELSETQYF

V gene: TRBV28
J gene: TRBJ2-7
CDR3 protein: CASSWAAGTSGYF

V gene: TRBV7-9
J gene: TRBJ2-2
CDR3 protein: CASSLGTSNTGELFF

V gene: TRBV7-2
J gene: TRBJ2-2
CDR3 protein: CASSLKGSAGELFF

V gene: TRBV5-1
J gene: TRBJ1-2
CDR3 protein: CASSLLQGARGYTF

V gene: TRBV7-2
J gene: TRBJ1-2
CDR3 protein: CASSLGRSYGYTF

V gene: TRBV28
J gene: TRBJ2-2
CDR3 protein: CASSFLGPGGELFF

V gene: TRBV6-5
J gene: TRBJ2-2
CDR3 protein: CASSRTGFSGELFF

V gene: TRBV6-5
J gene: TRBJ2-7
CDR3 protein: CASSYGSGQGTYEQYF